Listed here are 9 T cell receptor beta chains from one sample, sequenced in a study of shared clonotypes between healthy human individuals. Produced via immunoSEQ multiplex PCR; TCRdb's table is partial and in-frame only. The data show 760,000 or so clones, about 97% seen once. Cells designated naive CD8 were CD45RO-negative and were positively selected for CCR7, with terminally differentiated effector memory CD45RA+ cells excluded. The sequencing input was naive CD8+ T cells sorted from blood. These receptors were collected from a man in his thirties or forties in good health.

This clone was counted once. This rearrangement joins TRBV27 to TRBJ2-5, with D possibly being TRBD2 (5 bases). This CDR3 is built from 13 residues. Germline values: CDR1 MNHEY, CDR2 SMNVEV (reference sequence). With 5 bases removed from V and 9 bases from J, the gap between germline ends came to 16 bases. In DNA, the CDR3 is TGTGCCAGCAGTCTGCCGAATTCGAGGGCCCAGTACTTC. Translating it yields CASSLPNSRAQYF.

This chain links TRBV27 with TRBJ1-1; TRBD1 agrees at 8 bases. The ends lost 5 bases at V and 0 bases at J; junction bases unmatched: 5. The CDR3 contains 15 residues. CDR1 and CDR2 (germline): MNHEY, SMNVEV (reference sequence). In DNA, the CDR3 is TGTGCCAGCAGTACCCGACAGGGGATGAACACTGAAGCTTTCTTT. Amino acids: CASSTRQGMNTEAFF.

This chain uses TRBV6-5 with TRBJ1-1; D gene ambiguous. The germline V and J ends were trimmed by 2 bases and 3 bases, with 10 bases remaining between them. Germline loops: CDR1 MNHEY, CDR2 SVGAGI. The CDR3 is made up of 14 amino acids. CDR3 sequence (DNA): TGTGCCAGCAGTTACAGTATAAGGGACACTGAAGCTTTCTTT. It is translated as CASSYSIRDTEAFF.

The chain employs TRBV19 and TRBJ2-1, with D possibly being TRBD2 (5 bases). CDR1 and CDR2 from the germline V gene are LNHDA and SQIVND (reference sequence). This CDR3 region has 15 residues. Between the trimmed V and J ends, which lost 5 bases and 3 bases, there was a span of 14 bases. CDR3 DNA sequence: TGTGCCAGTAGTTTCGTCGCGAGCGGCTACAATGAGCAGTTCTTC. It translates to CASSFVASGYNEQFF.

V usage is TRBV13 and J usage is TRBJ2-3, with unresolved D. The ends were cut back, 5 bases at V and 7 bases at J, with 10 bases in the middle. The CDR3 consists of 12 residues. Germline values: CDR1 PRHDT, CDR2 FYEKMQ (reference sequence). The CDR3 loop reads CASSPQPNTQYF. As DNA, the CDR3 is TGTGCCAGCAGCCCACAGCCGAATACGCAGTATTTT.

The chain recombines TRBV7-2 with TRBJ1-5, with D tentatively TRBD1 (5 bases). Germline CDR1 is SGHTA and CDR2 is FQGNSA. CDR3 length equals 14 residues. Trimming shortened V by 4 bases and J by 4 bases, and 11 bases separated the two germline ends. The DNA for the CDR3 is TGTGCCAGCAGCTCGCGGGACTTTAATCAGCCCCAGCATTTT. Encoded protein: CASSSRDFNQPQHF.

This sequence joins TRBV10-3 and TRBJ2-5; D remains ambiguous. Germline V gives CDR1 ENHRY, CDR2 SYGVKD. V was shortened by 10 bases and J by 1 base, with 10 bases between the two germline ends. This CDR3 spans 12 amino acids. The CDR3 DNA follows: TGTGCCAACCACTCGATCCAAGAGACCCAGTACTTC. The encoded protein is CANHSIQETQYF.

The gene calls are TRBV4-1 and TRBJ1-2; no firm D call. Germline lookup yields CDR1 MGHRA and CDR2 YSYEKL. V was pared by 1 base and J by 2 bases, with 11 bases between. The CDR3 length is 15 residues. CDR3: CASSQGVAANYGYTF. The CDR3 DNA is TGCGCCAGCAGCCAAGGGGTGGCAGCAAACTATGGCTACACCTTC.

The CDR3 region has the DNA TGTGGGTGCGAGAGGGACTACCGCTACAATGAGCAGTTCTTC. Protein sequence: CGCERDYRYNEQFF. This chain joins TRBV11-2 and TRBJ2-1, with 7 positions matching TRBD2. In germline, CDR1 is SGHAT, CDR2 FQNNGV. The CDR3 is made up of 14 amino acids.